The present T cell receptor (beta chain) was sequenced within a study of technical replicates of blood from a few donors. This CDR3 has 16 amino acids. CDR1 and CDR2 (germline): MGHRA, YSYEKL. V shed 1 base and J shed 2 bases, with 12 bases lying between them. Generated by immunoSEQ multiplex PCR, the TCRdb table keeps only in-frame clones and is missing some. In the table there are 25,000 to 40,000 clones, 90% to 95% of which are singletons. The sequence came from a human donor in good health. Some clones in this sample may be carry-over from other donors' samples. Material for sequencing was PBMCs. The chain uses TRBV4-1 and TRBJ1-5; tentative D call: TRBD1 (6 bases). The DNA of the CDR3 is TGCGCCAGCAGCCAAGGGGGGCTTTTAGGCAATCAGCCCCAGCATTTT. Protein product: CASSQGGLLGNQPQHF.